This T cell receptor (beta chain) was identified during a study of T-cell memory formation after mild COVID-19. After 5'RACE with constant-segment primers, TCR alpha and TCR beta cDNA libraries carrying sample barcodes and UMIs were obtained. MiXCR, applied by TCRdb to the 5' RACE reads, yields one record per CDR3 protein. Of a few hundred thousand distinct CDR3 sequences in the sample, 20% to 25% were seen once. This clonotype has a handful of counts. The sample consisted of PBMCs or a T cell subset sorted from them (not recorded which). This clonotype was sampled from an adult woman who had mild COVID-19 (a few samples of this study predate the infection). Cell type and time point are not known.

In DNA form, the CDR3 reads TGCGCCAGCAGCCCAGCGTTAACAGGGGGTATTAGCTCTGGGGCCAACGTCCTGACTTTC. Amino acid sequence: CASSPALTGGISSGANVLTF. The chain is built from TRBV4-1 and TRBJ2-6, with 8 nucleotides matching TRBD1. This CDR3 comprises 20 residues. Per germline, CDR1 MGHRA and CDR2 YSYEKL. V gave up 4 bases and J gave up 0 bases; unmatched junction bases: 14.